The text below deals with one T cell receptor beta chain. Its recognized antigen is unknown. Per-base quality was not reported, and no clone a single base away is much larger than it. The junction shows trimming of 7 bases on V and 5 bases on J, plus 8 bases between the germline ends. The CDR3 runs 10 amino acids, cysteine and phenylalanine included. Here the CDR3 DNA is all that survives: 30 bases in frame from base 1. Sequences SQVTM (CDR1) and ANQGSEA (CDR2) are obtained from the germline V gene. The study deep-sequenced TCR repertoires of sorted CD4+ and CD8+ blood T cells from severe aplastic anemia patients and healthy subjects. Ficoll-Paque density gradient centrifugation was used to isolate peripheral blood mononuclear cells. Before DNA extraction, CD4+ and CD8+ T cells were sorted with FACS or magnetic beads. The source of the sample is a study of CD8+CD57+ T cells in acquired aplastic anemia (dated by TCRdb to about 2018). Background for the entire study: A mean of roughly 3.2 ug of DNA, ranging from roughly 0.19 to 30 ug, was extracted from sorted CD4+ and CD8+ cells. Healthy donor samples averaged about 9.9 million reads for CD4+ and 11 million to 14 million for CD8+ cells. Results the study describes overall, beyond this receptor: Although some 28 CD8+ CDR3 sequences were shared by patients and controls, these sequences appeared highly expressed in patients and within the immunodominant clones of patients. Patients and healthy controls showed no significant difference in CD8+ Simpson's diversity (P=0.060).

TCR beta VDJ combination and CDR3 sequence profiling used genomic DNA as the template. An Illumina HiSeq 2000 was the platform used for TCR repertoire sequencing. The paper's data handling went like this. TRBV/TRBJ rearrangement plots, CDR3 size and DJ length profiles, and Simpson's diversity index were used to assess repertoires. The most abundant DNA sequence in the deep sequencing data was taken as the immunodominant clone. CDR3 amino acid sequences were screened for sharing across subjects and compared with published repertoires and the VDJdb database. TCRdb reanalyzed the raw reads on its own, using fastp at Q25 for trimming and MiXCR for clone calling, and kept in-frame beta chains. Identical CDR3 proteins give one entry, which carries the most common genes and DNA. The V and J calls follow TCRdb's processing rather than the paper's. This sample holds about 400,000 distinct CDR3 sequences; 60% to 80% were observed only once. The ten top clones hold 4% of the sample.

The chain joins TRBV29-1 to TRBJ2-5; the D gene cannot be named for sure. This TCR was sampled from a human donor in good health, serving as a control. Sequenced: sorted CD4+, CD8+, or CD8+CD57+ T cells (not recorded which) from PBMCs. The sequenced DNA: TGCAGCGGAGGCCACGAGACCCAGTACTTC. This yields the protein CSGGHETQYF.